Following are 27 T cell receptor beta chains from one sample sequenced in a study of response to subunit inactivated influenza vaccine. Each CDR3 protein gets one entry after TCRdb re-called the RT-PCR reads with MiXCR. The data show approximately 230,000 distinct CDR3 sequences, with about 12% seen just once and about 7.8% held by the top ten. This specimen was non-naive T cells sorted from PBMCs, taken less than 15 days before vaccination. The source is a man aged 45-65 years who received an inactivated influenza vaccine.

The chain employs TRBV7-2 and TRBJ2-3, with D possibly being TRBD2 (7 bases). In germline, CDR1 is SGHTA, CDR2 FQGNSA. V was clipped by 5 bases and J by 5 bases, with 20 bases between them. CDR3 length equals 16 residues. CDR3 residues: CASSPGAAGAVDTQYF. CDR3 in DNA: TGTGCCAGCAGCCCTGGGGCGGCGGGGGCCGTAGATACGCAGTATTTT. Complete variable domain (other parts from reference TRBV7-2 and TRBJ2-3): GAGVSQSPSNKVTEKGKDVELRCDPISGHTALYWYRQSLGQGLEFLIYFQGNSAPDKSGLPSDRFSAERTGGSVSTLTIQRTQQEDSAVYLCASSPGAAGAVDTQYFGPGTRLTVL.

This clonotype has only a few counts. The chain joins TRBV7-2 to TRBJ1-5; D is unresolved. The length of the CDR3 is 14 residues. The germline CDR1 and CDR2 sequences are SGHTA and FQGNSA. Trimming pared 1 base from V and 5 bases from J, leaving 9 bases between. The CDR3 sequence: CASSLVSGDQPQHF. The DNA of the CDR3 is TGTGCCAGCAGCTTAGTATCCGGGGATCAGCCCCAGCATTTT.

For this clonotype: Sequence at one end of the junction differs from germline and may be a read error. The CDR3 DNA reads as TGCAGCGTTGAAGGTGGAGGAAACACCATGTATTTT. Its protein is CSVEGGGNTMYF. This chain uses TRBV29-1 with TRBJ1-3; no firm D call. This CDR3 is built from 12 residues. The germline V gene has CDR1 SQVTM and CDR2 ANQGSEA.

By proportion, this clonotype is medium-sized. CDR3 nucleotide sequence: TGCGCCAGCAGCCCAACGGACAGGGCCAAAAACATTCAGTACTTC. Translating gives CASSPTDRAKNIQYF. The chain recombines TRBV5-1 with TRBJ2-4, with 7 positions matching TRBD1. This CDR3 spans 15 amino acids. CDR1 SGHRS and CDR2 YFSETQ come from the germline V gene. V lost 4 bases to trimming and J lost 1 base; unmatched junction nucleotides: 5.

Ten or more counts support this clonotype. The V gene is TRBV30, the J gene TRBJ2-7; the D gene is possibly TRBD1 (6 bases). The CDR3 runs to 13 residues. The germline gives CDR1 GTSNPN, CDR2 SVGIG (reference sequence). V dropped 3 bases and J dropped 2 bases, with 11 bases sitting between them. DNA for the CDR3: TGTGCCTGGAGCAGGGGCCATACCTACGAGCAGTACTTC. The encoded protein is CAWSRGHTYEQYF. Looking up the rest from reference TRBV30 and TRBJ2-7 gives the full variable domain: SQTIHQWPATLVQPVGSPLSLECTVEGTSNPNLYWYRQAAGRGLQLLFYSVGIGQISSEVPQNLSASRPQDRQFILSSKKLLLSDSGFYLCAWSRGHTYEQYFGPGTRLTVT.

The rearrangement joins TRBV7-6 to TRBJ2-5, with D perhaps matching TRBD2 (6 bases). Germline CDR1 is SGHVS and CDR2 is FNYEAQ. Trimming shortened V by 6 bases and J by 3 bases, and 14 bases separated the two germline ends. This CDR3 spans 14 amino acids. The CDR3 spells CASRSWRDEETQYF. The CDR3 region has the DNA TGTGCCAGCAGATCCTGGAGGGATGAAGAGACCCAGTACTTC.

For the CDR3, the DNA is TGTGCCAGCAGTGTCGGGGGGGCCGGGGCAGATACGCAGTATTTT. It encodes CASSVGGAGADTQYF. The V gene is TRBV6-1, the J gene TRBJ2-3, with TRBD2 matching 8 bases. The CDR3 consists of 15 residues. V lost 4 bases to trimming and J lost 4 bases; unmatched junction nucleotides: 7. Germline lookup yields CDR1 MNHNS and CDR2 SASEGT.

This clonotype came up a few times. The rearrangement links TRBV5-1 to TRBJ2-2, with 9 bases aligning to TRBD2. V lost 2 bases, J lost 4 bases, and 15 bases stayed unmatched. The CDR3 is made up of 19 amino acids. Per germline, CDR1 SGHRS and CDR2 YFSETQ. This CDR3 reads CASSFSWTSVIEGTGELFF. In nucleotides, the CDR3 is TGCGCCAGCAGCTTTTCCTGGACTAGCGTCATCGAAGGCACCGGGGAGCTGTTTTTT.

Only a few counts were recorded for this clonotype. CDR3 sequence (DNA): TGTGCCACCTCGACCGGCAGGATTAGCAATCAGCCCCAGCATTTT. Protein product: CATSTGRISNQPQHF. The genes are TRBV6-1 and TRBJ1-5, with no clear D. CDR1 and CDR2 from the germline V gene are MNHNS and SASEGT. The V gene lost 10 bases and the J gene lost 0 bases, with 16 bases spanning the gap. The CDR3 spans 15 residues.

This clonotype was recorded many times. The chain uses TRBV2 and TRBJ2-2; 9 positions match TRBD2. Trimming took 7 bases from V and 5 from J; bases not matched to a gene: 5. CDR1 is SNHLY and CDR2 is FYNNEI in the germline V gene. This CDR3 has 14 residues. The CDR3 loop is CASTGTSPTGELFF. The CDR3 DNA reads TGTGCCAGCACAGGGACTAGCCCAACCGGGGAGCTGTTTTTT.

This sequence joins TRBV10-3 and TRBJ1-1; D is ambiguous. This CDR3 region has 16 residues. From germline, CDR1 is ENHRY and CDR2 SYGVKD. The V end was cut by 2 bases, the J end by 0 bases, with 13 bases between. The CDR3 loop is CAISEGSRSLNTEAFF. The CDR3 DNA follows: TGTGCCATCAGTGAGGGGAGCAGAAGCCTGAACACTGAAGCTTTCTTT.

The table lists this clonotype with a few counts. The V call is TRBV20-1, the J call TRBJ2-3; weak D call: TRBD2 (5 bases). This CDR3 spans 16 amino acids. V was trimmed by 1 base and J by 6 bases, leaving 20 bases between them. CDR1 is DFQATT and CDR2 is SNEGSKA in the germline V gene (reference sequence). The DNA of the CDR3 is TGCAGTGCTAGAGGATCCCACTCGGGGTCTGTCGATACGCAGTATTTT. It yields the protein CSARGSHSGSVDTQYF.

V usage is TRBV5-1 and J usage is TRBJ2-1; D tentatively fits TRBD1 or TRBD2 (5 bases each). The CDR3 covers 14 residues. Deletions cut 3 bases from V and 8 bases from J, with 15 bases between. CDR1 is SGHRS and CDR2 is YFSETQ in the germline V gene. CDR3 DNA sequence: TGCGCCAGCAGCTCCGGACTGGGGGTTGATGAGCAGTTCTTC. Its translation: CASSSGLGVDEQFF.

In its sample, this clonotype was seen many times. The V and J genes are TRBV19 and TRBJ1-5; D is uncertain. V lost 3 bases and J lost 2, with 11 bases in between. Germline CDR1 and CDR2: LNHDA and SQIVND (reference sequence). CDR3 size: 15 residues. In nucleotides, the CDR3 is TGTGCCAGTAGTATGCGCGGGTCGGGCAATCAGCCCCAGCATTTT. As protein: CASSMRGSGNQPQHF.

The rearrangement links TRBV15 to TRBJ2-3; D is perhaps TRBD2 (6 bases). The CDR3 has 18 residues. Germline CDR1 is LNHNV and CDR2 is YYDKDF (reference sequence). Trimming stripped 2 bases from V and 4 bases from J, with 22 bases between. The CDR3 bases are TGTGCCACCAGCAGATCTCCGGGTGGGGGGAGCCCCGCAGATACGCAGTATTTT. This encodes CATSRSPGGGSPADTQYF.

This clonotype has a handful of counts. This chain joins TRBV4-2 and TRBJ2-1, with 11 bases lining up with TRBD1. V gave up 3 bases and J gave up 9 bases; unmatched junction bases: 7. The V gene's germline CDR1 is LGHNA and CDR2 YNFKEQ. The CDR3 has 15 residues. The CDR3 DNA follows: TGTGCCAGCAGCCAGCGGGACAGGGGGTTCCTTGAGCAGTTCTTC. Translating gives CASSQRDRGFLEQFF.

This clonotype turned up a few times. The chain joins TRBV6-1 to TRBJ2-5; D uncertain. The germline gives CDR1 MNHNS, CDR2 SASEGT. This CDR3 has 17 amino acids. V lost 6 bases and J 7 bases, leaving 27 bases between the germline ends. The CDR3 DNA follows: TGTGCCAGCAGAACAAACAAGGCCCAGGCACAGCTGGGGACCCAGTACTTC. Protein: CASRTNKAQAQLGTQYF.

This clonotype was recorded at least ten times. The rearrangement uses TRBV5-5 and TRBJ1-5; D possibly corresponds to TRBD1 (5 bases). Germline V gene data show CDR1 as SGHKS and CDR2 as YYEKEE (reference sequence). The CDR3 sequence is 15 residues long. The ends were cut back, 0 bases at V and 2 bases at J, with 9 bases in the middle. The CDR3 DNA is TGTGCCAGCAGCTTGGTCCAGGGACGCAATCAGCCCCAGCATTTT. Translated, it gives CASSLVQGRNQPQHF.

This clonotype was recorded at least ten times. The rearrangement joins TRBV4-1 to TRBJ2-1; perhaps TRBD1 as D (5 bases). The V gene lost 4 bases and the J gene lost 0 bases, with 19 bases spanning the gap. Germline CDR1 MGHRA, CDR2 YSYEKL. CDR3 size: 18 residues. The CDR3 nucleotides are TGCGCCAGCAGCCGCTCATCTAGTGGGGCACACTCCTACAATGAGCAGTTCTTC. Translation: CASSRSSSGAHSYNEQFF.

J is TRBJ1-1 and V is TRBV7-9, with unresolved D. The ends were cut back, 3 bases at V and 2 bases at J, with 10 bases in the middle. CDR3 length equals 14 residues. Germline CDR1 is SEHNR and CDR2 is FQNEAQ (reference sequence). The CDR3 spells CASSFKGLNTEAFF. The CDR3 bases are TGTGCCAGCAGCTTCAAAGGACTTAACACTGAAGCTTTCTTT. Full variable domain (missing parts from reference TRBV7-9 and TRBJ1-1): DTGVSQNPRHKITKRGQNVTFRCDPISEHNRLYWYRQTLGQGPEFLTYFQNEAQLEKSRLLSDRFSAERPKGSFSTLEIQRTEQGDSAMYLCASSFKGLNTEAFFGQGTRLTVV.

The V and J genes are TRBV5-1 and TRBJ2-3, with D perhaps TRBD2 (5 bases). In germline, CDR1 is SGHRS, CDR2 YFSETQ. Deletions cut 0 bases from V and 6 bases from J, with 11 bases between. This CDR3 is 14 amino acids long. The CDR3: CASSLATRTDTQYF. The CDR3 nucleotides are TGCGCCAGCAGCTTGGCCACTAGGACCGATACGCAGTATTTT.

The chain couples TRBV7-9 to TRBJ2-1; D is uncertain. V lost 9 bases to trimming and J lost 0 bases, with 9 bases between them. Germline V gene lookup returns CDR1 SEHNR and CDR2 FQNEAQ (reference sequence). There are 13 residues in the CDR3. In DNA form, the CDR3 reads TGTGCCAGGAGCCCAGCCTCCTACAATGAGCAGTTCTTC. This encodes CARSPASYNEQFF. Combining the CDR3 with reference TRBV7-9 and TRBJ2-1 gives the whole variable domain DTGVSQNPRHKITKRGQNVTFRCDPISEHNRLYWYRQTLGQGPEFLTYFQNEAQLEKSRLLSDRFSAERPKGSFSTLEIQRTEQGDSAMYLCARSPASYNEQFFGPGTRLTVL.

This clonotype was counted at least ten times. The chain couples TRBV12-3 or TRBV12-4 to TRBJ2-3; D possibly corresponds to TRBD2 (6 bases). V was shortened by 9 bases and J by 9 bases, with 13 bases between the two germline ends. The CDR3 sequence is 11 residues long. CDR3 nucleotide sequence: TGTGCCAGTCGTAGGGAGGACACGCAGTATTTT. It codes for CASRREDTQYF.

This clonotype was counted between two and nine times. J is TRBJ2-1 and V is TRBV24-1; D perhaps matches TRBD2 (6 bases). The CDR3 has 17 residues. Germline V gene data show CDR1 as KGHDR and CDR2 as SFDVKD. V was trimmed by 0 bases and J by 2 bases, leaving 13 bases between them. The CDR3 here is CATSDLRQGGTYNEQFF. In nucleotides, the CDR3 is TGTGCCACCAGTGATTTGCGTCAGGGAGGAACCTACAATGAGCAGTTCTTC.

This rearrangement joins TRBV2 to TRBJ1-3, with D possibly matching TRBD1 (6 bases). The germline V gene has CDR1 SNHLY and CDR2 FYNNEI. CDR3 length: 15 amino acids. V was cut by 9 bases and J by 2 bases, with 17 bases left in between. DNA for the CDR3: TGTGCCAGTTCGACAGGTCAAACCCCTGGAAACACCATATATTTT. Translated: CASSTGQTPGNTIYF.

This clonotype came up many times. The J gene is TRBJ2-7, the V gene TRBV12-3 or TRBV12-4; D unresolved. The germline V and J ends were trimmed by 8 bases and 3 bases, with 23 bases remaining between them. The CDR3 sequence is 16 residues long. The CDR3 DNA reads as TGTGCCAGCTGTTACATGTGGGCCAATGGAATCTACGAGCAGTACTTC. It translates to CASCYMWANGIYEQYF.

This clonotype was counted a few times. This chain connects TRBV4-2 to TRBJ2-1; no reliable D call. Germline V CDR1 and CDR2: LGHNA, YNFKEQ. The V end was cut by 0 bases, the J end by 5 bases, with 14 bases between. The CDR3 totals 16 residues. The CDR3 DNA reads as TGTGCCAGCAGCCAAGATTGGCTAGAAATGGACAATGAGCAGTTCTTC. This sequence encodes CASSQDWLEMDNEQFF.